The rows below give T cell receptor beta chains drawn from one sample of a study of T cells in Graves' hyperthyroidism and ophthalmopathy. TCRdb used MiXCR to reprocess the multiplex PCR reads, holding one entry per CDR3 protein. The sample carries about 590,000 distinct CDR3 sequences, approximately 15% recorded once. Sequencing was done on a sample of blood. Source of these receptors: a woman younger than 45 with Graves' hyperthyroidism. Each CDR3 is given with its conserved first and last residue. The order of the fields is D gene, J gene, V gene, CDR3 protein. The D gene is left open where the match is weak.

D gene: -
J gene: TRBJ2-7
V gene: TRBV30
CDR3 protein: CAWTGSYEQYF

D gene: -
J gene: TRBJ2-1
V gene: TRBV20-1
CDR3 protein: CSATGMVDNEQFF

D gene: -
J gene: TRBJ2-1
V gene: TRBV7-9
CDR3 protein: CASSPTGASSYNEQFF

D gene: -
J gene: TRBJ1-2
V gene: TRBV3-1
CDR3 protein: CASSQTGSPHGYTF

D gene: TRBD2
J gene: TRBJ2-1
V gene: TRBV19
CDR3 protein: CASSKGGRDEQFF

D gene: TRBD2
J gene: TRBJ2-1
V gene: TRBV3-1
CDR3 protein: CASSQVALAGGPPNNEQFF

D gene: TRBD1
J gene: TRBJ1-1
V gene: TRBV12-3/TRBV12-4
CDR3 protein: CASSPNPGTGGVGTEAFF

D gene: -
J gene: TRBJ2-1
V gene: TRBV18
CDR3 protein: CASSRTRHNEQFF

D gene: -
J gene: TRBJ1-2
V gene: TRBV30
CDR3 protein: CAWSVHYLDGYTF

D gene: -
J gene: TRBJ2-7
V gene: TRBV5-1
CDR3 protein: CASSLAQGPYEQYF

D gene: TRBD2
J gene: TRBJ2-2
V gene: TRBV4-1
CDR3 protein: CASSRDGSGGRATGELFF

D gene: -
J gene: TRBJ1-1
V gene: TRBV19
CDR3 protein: CASSIDRGGPEAFF

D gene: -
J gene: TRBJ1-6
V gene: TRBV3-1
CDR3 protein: CASSQGYTLHF

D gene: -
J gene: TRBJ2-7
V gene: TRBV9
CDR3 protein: CASSPSIRDSTYEQYF

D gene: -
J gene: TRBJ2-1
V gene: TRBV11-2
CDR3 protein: CASSLPSVPEQFF

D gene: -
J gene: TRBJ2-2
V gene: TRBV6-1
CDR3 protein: CASSNSYIGGASPGELFF

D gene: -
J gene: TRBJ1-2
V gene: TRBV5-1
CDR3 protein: CASSPDVGPNYGYTF

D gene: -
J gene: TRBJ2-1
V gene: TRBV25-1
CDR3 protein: CASSGSPRGDSYNEQFF

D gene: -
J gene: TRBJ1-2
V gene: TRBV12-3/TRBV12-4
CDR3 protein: CASSFSGGGYTF

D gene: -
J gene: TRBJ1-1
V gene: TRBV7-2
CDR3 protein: CASSLEGITEAFF

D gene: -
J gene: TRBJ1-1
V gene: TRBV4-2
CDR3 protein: CASSQSFNTEAFF

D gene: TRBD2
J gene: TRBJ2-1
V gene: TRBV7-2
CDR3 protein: CASQTSGVWQGEQFF

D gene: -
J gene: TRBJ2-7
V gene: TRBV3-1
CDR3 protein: CASSPPGIFYEQYF

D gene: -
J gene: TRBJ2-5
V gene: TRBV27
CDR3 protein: CASSPPGRNQETQYF

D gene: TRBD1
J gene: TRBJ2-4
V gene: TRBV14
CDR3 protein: CASSQEQGKTQYF

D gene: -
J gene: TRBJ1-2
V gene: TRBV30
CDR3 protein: CAWSVRTPIDYGYTF

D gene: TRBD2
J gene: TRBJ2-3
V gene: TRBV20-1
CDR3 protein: CSARDPRGLAGADTQYF

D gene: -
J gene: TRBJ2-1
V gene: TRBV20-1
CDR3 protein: CSAHAAGLSYNEQFF

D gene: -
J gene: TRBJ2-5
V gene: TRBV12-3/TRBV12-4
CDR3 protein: CASSSGRQGTQYF

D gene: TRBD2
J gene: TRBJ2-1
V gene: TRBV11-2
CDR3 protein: CASSSFLNPTSGSGEQFF

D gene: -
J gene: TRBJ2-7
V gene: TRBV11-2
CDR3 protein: CASSFMTSEEQYF

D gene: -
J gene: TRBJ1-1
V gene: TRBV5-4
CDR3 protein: CASSLGRGVQAFF

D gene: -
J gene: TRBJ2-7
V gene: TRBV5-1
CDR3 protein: CASSLARTVNYEQYF

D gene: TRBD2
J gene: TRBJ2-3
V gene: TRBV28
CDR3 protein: CASSLSGLAGADTQYF

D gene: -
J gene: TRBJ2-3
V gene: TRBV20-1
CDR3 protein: CSARGMTDTQYF

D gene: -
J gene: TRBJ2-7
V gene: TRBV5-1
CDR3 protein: CASSLGVRNSYEQYF

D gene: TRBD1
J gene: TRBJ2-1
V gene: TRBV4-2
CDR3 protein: CASSPGQGPHNEQFF

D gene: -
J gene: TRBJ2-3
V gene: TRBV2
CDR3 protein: CASSLLATQYF

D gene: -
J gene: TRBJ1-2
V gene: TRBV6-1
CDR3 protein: CASSWTALDGYTF

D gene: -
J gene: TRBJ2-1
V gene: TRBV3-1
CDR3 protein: CASSPGTPLSSEQFF

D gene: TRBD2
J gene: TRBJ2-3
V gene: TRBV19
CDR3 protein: CASNSRTSGSTDTQYF

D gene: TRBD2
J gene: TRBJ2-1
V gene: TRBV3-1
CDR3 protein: CASSQRLAGAVDEQFF

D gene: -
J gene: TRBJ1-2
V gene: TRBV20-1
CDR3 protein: CSAGAGTVNGYTF

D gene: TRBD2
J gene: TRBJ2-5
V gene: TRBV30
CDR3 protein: CASSGGGYQETQYF

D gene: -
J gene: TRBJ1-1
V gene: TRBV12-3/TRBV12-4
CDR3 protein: CASSFGGAEAFF

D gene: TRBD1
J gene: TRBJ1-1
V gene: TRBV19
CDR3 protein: CASSRDRPNTEAFF

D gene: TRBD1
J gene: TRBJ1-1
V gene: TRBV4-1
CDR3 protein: CASSQDQGAGDTEAFF

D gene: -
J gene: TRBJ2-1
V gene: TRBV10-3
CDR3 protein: CAISDPGLRYNEQFF

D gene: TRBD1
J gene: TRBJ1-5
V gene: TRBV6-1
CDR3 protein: CASSLDRGGQPQHF

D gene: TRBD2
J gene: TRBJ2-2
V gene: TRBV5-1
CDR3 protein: CASSLLAGAVGELFF

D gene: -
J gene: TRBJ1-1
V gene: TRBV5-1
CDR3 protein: CASSLLRMNTEAFF

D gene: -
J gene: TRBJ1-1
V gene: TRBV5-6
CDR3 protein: CASSSGRVNTEAFF

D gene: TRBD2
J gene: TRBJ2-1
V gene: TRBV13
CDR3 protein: CASSLGTSGSTGDEQFF

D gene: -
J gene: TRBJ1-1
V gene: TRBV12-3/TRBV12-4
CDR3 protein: CASSPTLFAEAFF